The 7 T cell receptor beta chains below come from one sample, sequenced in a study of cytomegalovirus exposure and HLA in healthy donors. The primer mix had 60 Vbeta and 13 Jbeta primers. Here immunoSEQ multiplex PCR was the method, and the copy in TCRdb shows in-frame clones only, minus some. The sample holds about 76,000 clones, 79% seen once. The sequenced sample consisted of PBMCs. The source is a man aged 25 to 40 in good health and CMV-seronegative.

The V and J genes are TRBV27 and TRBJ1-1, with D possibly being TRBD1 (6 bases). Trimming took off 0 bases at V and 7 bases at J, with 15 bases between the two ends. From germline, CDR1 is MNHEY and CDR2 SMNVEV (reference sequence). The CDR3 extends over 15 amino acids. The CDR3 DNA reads TGTGCCAGCAGTTTATCGAGGGGGGGGTTGGTTGAAGCTTTCTTT. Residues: CASSLSRGGLVEAFF.

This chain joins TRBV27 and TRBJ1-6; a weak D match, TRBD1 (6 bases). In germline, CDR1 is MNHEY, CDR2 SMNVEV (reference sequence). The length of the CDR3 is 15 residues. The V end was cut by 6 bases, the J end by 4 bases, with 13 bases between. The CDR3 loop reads CASRPGQIYNSPLHF. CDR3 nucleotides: TGTGCCAGCAGACCAGGACAGATTTATAATTCACCCCTCCACTTT.

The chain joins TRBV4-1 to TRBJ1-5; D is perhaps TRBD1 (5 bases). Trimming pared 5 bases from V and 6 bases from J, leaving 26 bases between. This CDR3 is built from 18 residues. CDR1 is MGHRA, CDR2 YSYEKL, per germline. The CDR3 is CASSEGRILEGRSQPQHF. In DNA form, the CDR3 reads TGCGCCAGCAGCGAAGGCAGGATCTTGGAGGGGCGAAGTCAGCCCCAGCATTTT.

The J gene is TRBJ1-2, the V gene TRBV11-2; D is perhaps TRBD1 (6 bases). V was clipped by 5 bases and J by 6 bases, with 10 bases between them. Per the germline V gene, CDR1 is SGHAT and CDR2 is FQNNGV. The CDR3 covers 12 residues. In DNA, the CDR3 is TGTGCCAGCAGCCGACAGGAGAATGGCTACACCTTC. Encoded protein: CASSRQENGYTF.

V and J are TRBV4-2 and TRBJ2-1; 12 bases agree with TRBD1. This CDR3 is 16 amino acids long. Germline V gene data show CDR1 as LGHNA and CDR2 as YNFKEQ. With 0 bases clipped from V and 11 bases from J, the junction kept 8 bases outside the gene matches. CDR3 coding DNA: TGTGCCAGCAGCCAAGATTGGGGACAGGGGGCGAAACAGCAGTTCTTC. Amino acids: CASSQDWGQGAKQQFF.

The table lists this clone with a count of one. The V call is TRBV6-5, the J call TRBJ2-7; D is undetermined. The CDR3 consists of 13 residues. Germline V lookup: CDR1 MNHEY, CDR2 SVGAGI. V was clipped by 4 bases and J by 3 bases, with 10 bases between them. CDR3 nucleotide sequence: TGTGCCAGCAGTTTCACACCAAACTACGAGCAGTACTTC. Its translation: CASSFTPNYEQYF.

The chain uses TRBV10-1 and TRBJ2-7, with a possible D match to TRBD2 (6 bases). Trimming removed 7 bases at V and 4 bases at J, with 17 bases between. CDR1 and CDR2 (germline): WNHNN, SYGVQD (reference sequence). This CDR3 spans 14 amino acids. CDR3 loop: CASIWSAGRYEQYF. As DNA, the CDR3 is TGCGCCAGCATATGGTCGGCGGGGAGGTACGAGCAGTACTTC.